This T cell receptor beta chain comes out of a study of blood T cell repertoires in COVID-19 (dated by TCRdb to 2018 to 2020). Study-wide context: Samples covering the acute and convalescent phases of COVID-19 were provided by collaborators in the United States, Italy and Spain. Subjects who had been exposed to COVID-19, were actively infected with it, or had recovered from it provided the deeply sampled blood TCRbeta repertoires that made up the dataset. The repertoires were made available in a free public database intended to serve as a resource for research on the immune response to SARS-CoV-2. The sample metadata nearly always contained a de-identified subject ID, COVID-19 status, age in years and sex. The material from the prospective study consisted of cDNA or gDNA derived from T cells, B-cell-depleted T cells, or PBMCs. The samples were drawn from the first 160 participants of the ongoing ImmuneRACE study and from more than 1,000 subjects provided by 6 global collaborators. Where available, HLA class I and class II types were taken from metadata supplied by the sample provider and were not determined by assay-based typing.

TCRbeta CDR3 regions were amplified from genomic DNA by means of the immunoSEQ Assay, a bias-controlled multiplex PCR. On the study's bioinformatics: Nucleated cell counts per sample were estimated from amplification of reference gene primers within the assay. To quantify the absolute abundance of each unique TCRbeta CDR3 rearrangement, sequence reads were collapsed and filtered. For each sample, productive Simpson clonality was calculated as the square root of Simpson's diversity index across productive rearrangements. Here the immuneACCESS table is served through TCRdb, limited to in-frame sequences with V and J called. Missing clones are a known gap in these copies; in checked studies unresolved V genes cover under half, and the rest lacks a known reason. V and J calls and clone size follow that table, whereas D and trimming were derived from the DNA. The sample contains about 220,000 clones, 85% to 90% of them found a single time. Clones ranked in the top ten supply about a tenth of the sample.

In Seattle, one collaborating source enrolled patients while the infection was active and tracked those patients longitudinally over the course of disease. Whole blood was collected in K2EDTA tubes by collaborating institutions according to the institutions' own protocols. For TCRbeta analysis, collaborator samples were shipped as frozen whole blood, as isolated PBMCs, or as DNA extracted from either sample type. This clone has at least ten counts. Which antigen it targets is not known. There are no base qualities to consult, and no much larger clone falls within one base. The sample contains more than one DNA sequence encoding this CDR3. What the research found in general, with its limitations: The quantity of clinical and demographic metadata differed by source and by participant and was supplied without curation.

What was sequenced was peripheral blood. The TCR originated in a woman between 50 and 59 years old with COVID-19, enrolled during active disease.

The nucleotide sequence reads as follows: TGTGCCAGCAGCGTAGCTCTATTTGGAAACACCATATATTTT. Translated, it reads CASSVALFGNTIYF. The chain links TRBV9 with TRBJ1-3; the D gene cannot be resolved reliably. CDR1 and CDR2 are read off the germline V gene as SGDLS and YYNGEE. From its cysteine to its phenylalanine, the CDR3 spans 14 amino acids. Only CDR3 DNA remains: 42 bases, in frame from the first base. V is pared back by 0 bases and J by 3 bases, with 7 bases lying between the germline termini.